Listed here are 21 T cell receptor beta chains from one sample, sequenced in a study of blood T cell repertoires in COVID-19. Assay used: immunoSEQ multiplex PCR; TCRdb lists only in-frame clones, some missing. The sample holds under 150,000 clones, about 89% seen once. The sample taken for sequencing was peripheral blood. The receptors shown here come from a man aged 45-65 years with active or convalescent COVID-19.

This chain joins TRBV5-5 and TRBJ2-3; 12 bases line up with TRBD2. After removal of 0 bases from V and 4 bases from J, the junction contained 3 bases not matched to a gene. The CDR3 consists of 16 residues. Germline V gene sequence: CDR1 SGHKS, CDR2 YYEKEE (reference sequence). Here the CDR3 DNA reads TGTGCCAGCAGCTTGGTGGCTAGCGGGGGGGCAGATACGCAGTATTTT. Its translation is CASSLVASGGADTQYF.

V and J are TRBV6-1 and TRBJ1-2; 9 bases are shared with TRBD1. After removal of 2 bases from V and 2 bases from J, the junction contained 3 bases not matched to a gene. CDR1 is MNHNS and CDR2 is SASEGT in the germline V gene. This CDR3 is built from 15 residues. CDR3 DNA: TGTGCCAGCAGTGAAACCGGACAGGGGAACTATGGCTACACCTTC. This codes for CASSETGQGNYGYTF.

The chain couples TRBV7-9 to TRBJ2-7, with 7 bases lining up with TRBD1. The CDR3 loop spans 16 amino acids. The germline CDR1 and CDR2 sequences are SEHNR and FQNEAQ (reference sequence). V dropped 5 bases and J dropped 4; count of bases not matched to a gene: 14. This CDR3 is CASSPIGQGVLYEQYF. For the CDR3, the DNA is TGTGCCAGCAGCCCTATTGGGCAGGGGGTTTTGTACGAGCAGTACTTC. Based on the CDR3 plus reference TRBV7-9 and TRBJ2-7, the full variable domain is DTGVSQNPRHKITKRGQNVTFRCDPISEHNRLYWYRQTLGQGPEFLTYFQNEAQLEKSRLLSDRFSAERPKGSFSTLEIQRTEQGDSAMYLCASSPIGQGVLYEQYFGPGTRLTVT.

CDR3 protein: CASRSREGLNEQFF. In DNA, the CDR3 is TGTGCAAGTCGCTCCCGGGAAGGCCTCAATGAGCAGTTCTTC. The chain uses TRBV12-2 and TRBJ2-1; TRBD2, the D gene given by the table, was not confirmed from the DNA. TRBV12-2 is a pseudogene locus. There are 14 residues in the CDR3.

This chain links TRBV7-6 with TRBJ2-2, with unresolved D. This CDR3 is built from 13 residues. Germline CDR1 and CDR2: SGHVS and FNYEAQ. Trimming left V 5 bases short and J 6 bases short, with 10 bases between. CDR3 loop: CASSLHEPGELFF. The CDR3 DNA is TGTGCCAGCAGCCTCCACGAGCCCGGGGAGCTGTTTTTT.

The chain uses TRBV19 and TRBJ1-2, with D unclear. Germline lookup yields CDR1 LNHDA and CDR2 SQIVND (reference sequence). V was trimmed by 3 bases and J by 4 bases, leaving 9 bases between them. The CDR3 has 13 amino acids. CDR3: CASSISGGYGYTF. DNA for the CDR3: TGTGCCAGTAGTATCTCCGGCGGCTATGGCTACACCTTC.

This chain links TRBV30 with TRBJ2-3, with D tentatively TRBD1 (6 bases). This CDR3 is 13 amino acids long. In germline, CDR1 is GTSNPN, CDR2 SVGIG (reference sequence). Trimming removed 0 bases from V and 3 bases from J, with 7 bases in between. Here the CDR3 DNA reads TGTGCCTGGAGTGTGGGACAAACAGATACGCAGTATTTT. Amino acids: CAWSVGQTDTQYF. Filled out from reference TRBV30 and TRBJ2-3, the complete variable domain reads SQTIHQWPATLVQPVGSPLSLECTVEGTSNPNLYWYRQAAGRGLQLLFYSVGIGQISSEVPQNLSASRPQDRQFILSSKKLLLSDSGFYLCAWSVGQTDTQYFGPGTRLTVL.

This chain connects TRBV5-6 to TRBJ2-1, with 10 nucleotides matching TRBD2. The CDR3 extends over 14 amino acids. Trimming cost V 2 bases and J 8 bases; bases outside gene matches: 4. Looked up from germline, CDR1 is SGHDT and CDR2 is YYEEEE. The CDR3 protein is CASSLAGGPDEQFF. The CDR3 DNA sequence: TGTGCCAGCAGCTTAGCGGGAGGGCCTGATGAGCAGTTCTTC.

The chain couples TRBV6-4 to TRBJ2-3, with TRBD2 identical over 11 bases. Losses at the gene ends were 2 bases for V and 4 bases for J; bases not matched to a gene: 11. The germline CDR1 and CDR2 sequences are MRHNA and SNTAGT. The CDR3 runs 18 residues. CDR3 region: CASSDGSRTLAGADTQYF. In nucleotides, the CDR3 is TGTGCCAGCAGTGACGGGTCACGGACACTAGCGGGAGCAGATACGCAGTATTTT.

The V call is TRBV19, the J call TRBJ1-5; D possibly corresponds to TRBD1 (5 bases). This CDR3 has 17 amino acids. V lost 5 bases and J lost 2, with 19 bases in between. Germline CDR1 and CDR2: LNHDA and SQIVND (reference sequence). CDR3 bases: TGTGCCAGTAGTGACCACTACACGACAGAGGGCAATCAGCCCCAGCATTTT. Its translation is CASSDHYTTEGNQPQHF. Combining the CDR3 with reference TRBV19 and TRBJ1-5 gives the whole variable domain DGGITQSPKYLFRKEGQNVTLSCEQNLNHDAMYWYRQDPGQGLRLIYYSQIVNDFQKGDIAEGYSVSREKKESFPLTVTSAQKNPTAFYLCASSDHYTTEGNQPQHFGDGTRLSIL.

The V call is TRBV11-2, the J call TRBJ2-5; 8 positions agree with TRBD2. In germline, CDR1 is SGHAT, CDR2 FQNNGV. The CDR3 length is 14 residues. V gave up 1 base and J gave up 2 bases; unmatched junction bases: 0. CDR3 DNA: TGTGCCAGCAGCTTAGCGGGAGGGCAAGAGACCCAGTACTTC. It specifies CASSLAGGQETQYF.

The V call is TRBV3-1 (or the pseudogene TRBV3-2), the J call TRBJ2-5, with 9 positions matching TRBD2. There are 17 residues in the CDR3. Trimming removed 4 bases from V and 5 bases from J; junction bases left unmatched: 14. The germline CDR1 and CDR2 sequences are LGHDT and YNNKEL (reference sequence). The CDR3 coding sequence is TGTGCCAGCAGCCCCGCGGCTTTTGCGGGGGGGCCTGAGACCCAGTACTTC. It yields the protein CASSPAAFAGGPETQYF.

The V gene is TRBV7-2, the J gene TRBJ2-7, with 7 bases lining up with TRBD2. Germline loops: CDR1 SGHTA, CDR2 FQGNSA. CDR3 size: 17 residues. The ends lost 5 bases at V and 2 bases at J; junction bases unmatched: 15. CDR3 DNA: TGTGCCAGCAGCCCACCATCCTTTGGCGGGGGAACCTACGAGCAGTACTTC. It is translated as CASSPPSFGGGTYEQYF.

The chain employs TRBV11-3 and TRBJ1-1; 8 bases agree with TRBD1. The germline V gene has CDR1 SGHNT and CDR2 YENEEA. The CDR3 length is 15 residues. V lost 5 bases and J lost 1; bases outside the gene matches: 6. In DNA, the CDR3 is TGTGCCAGCAGCCCGGGGACAGGTCGGAACACTGAAGCTTTCTTT. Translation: CASSPGTGRNTEAFF.

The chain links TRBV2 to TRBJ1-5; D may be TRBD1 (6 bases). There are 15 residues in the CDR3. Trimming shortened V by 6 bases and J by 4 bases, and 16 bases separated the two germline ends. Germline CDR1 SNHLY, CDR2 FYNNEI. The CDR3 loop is CASSLMGHSNQPQHF. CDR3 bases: TGTGCCAGCAGCCTAATGGGACACTCGAATCAGCCCCAGCATTTT.

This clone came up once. The CDR3 is CAWSRQGNQPQHF. As DNA, the CDR3 is TGTGCCTGGAGCCGACAGGGGAATCAGCCCCAGCATTTT. This chain connects TRBV30 to TRBJ1-5; TRBD1 aligns across 8 bases. The germline gives CDR1 GTSNPN, CDR2 SVGIG (reference sequence). V shed 3 bases, J shed 4 bases, and the junction held 2 bases outside the gene matches. The length of the CDR3 is 13 residues.

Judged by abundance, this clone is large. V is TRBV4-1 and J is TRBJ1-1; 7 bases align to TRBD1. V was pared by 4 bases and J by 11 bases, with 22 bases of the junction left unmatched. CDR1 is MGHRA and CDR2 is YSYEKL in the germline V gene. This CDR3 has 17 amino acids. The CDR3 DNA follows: TGCGCCAGCAGCCCTGACCGCGGGCGGCAGCCGTTACAGGGGGCTTTCTTT. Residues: CASSPDRGRQPLQGAFF.

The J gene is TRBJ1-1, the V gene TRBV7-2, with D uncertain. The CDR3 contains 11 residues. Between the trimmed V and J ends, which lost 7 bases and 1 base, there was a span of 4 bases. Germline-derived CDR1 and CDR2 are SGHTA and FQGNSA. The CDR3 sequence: CASTPNTEAFF. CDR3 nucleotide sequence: TGTGCCAGCACTCCGAACACTGAAGCTTTCTTT.

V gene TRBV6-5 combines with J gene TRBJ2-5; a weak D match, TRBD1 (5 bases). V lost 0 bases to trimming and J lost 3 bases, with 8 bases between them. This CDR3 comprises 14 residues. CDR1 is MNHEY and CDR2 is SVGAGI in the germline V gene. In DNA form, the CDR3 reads TGTGCCAGCAGTTACTCGACAGCGAAAGAGACCCAGTACTTC. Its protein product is CASSYSTAKETQYF.

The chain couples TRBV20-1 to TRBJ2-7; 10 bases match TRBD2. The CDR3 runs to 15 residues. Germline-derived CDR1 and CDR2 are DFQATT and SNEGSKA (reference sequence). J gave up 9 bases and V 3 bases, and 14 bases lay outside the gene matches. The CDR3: CSASRPSGSNHRQYF. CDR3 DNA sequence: TGCAGTGCTAGTCGGCCTAGCGGGAGTAATCATAGGCAGTACTTC.

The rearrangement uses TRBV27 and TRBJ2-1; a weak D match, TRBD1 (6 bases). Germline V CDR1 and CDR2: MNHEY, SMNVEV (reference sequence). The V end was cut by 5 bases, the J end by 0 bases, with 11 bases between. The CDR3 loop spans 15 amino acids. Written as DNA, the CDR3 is TGTGCCAGCAGTCCGGGACATAGCTCCTACAATGAGCAGTTCTTC. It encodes CASSPGHSSYNEQFF.